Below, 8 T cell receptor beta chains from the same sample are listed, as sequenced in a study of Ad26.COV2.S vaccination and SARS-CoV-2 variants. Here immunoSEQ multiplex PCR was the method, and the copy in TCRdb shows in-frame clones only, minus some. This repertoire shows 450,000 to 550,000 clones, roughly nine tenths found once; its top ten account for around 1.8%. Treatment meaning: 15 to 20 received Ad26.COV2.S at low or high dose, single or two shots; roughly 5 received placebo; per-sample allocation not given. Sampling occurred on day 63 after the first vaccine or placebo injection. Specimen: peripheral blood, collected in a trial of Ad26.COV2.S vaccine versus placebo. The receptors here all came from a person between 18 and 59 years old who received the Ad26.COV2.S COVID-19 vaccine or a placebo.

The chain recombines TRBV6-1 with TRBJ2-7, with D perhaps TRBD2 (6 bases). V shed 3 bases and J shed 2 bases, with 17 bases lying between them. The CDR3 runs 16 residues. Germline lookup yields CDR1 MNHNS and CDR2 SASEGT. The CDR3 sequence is CASSDPGILAAYEQYF. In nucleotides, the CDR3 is TGTGCCAGCAGTGACCCCGGGATACTAGCTGCCTACGAGCAGTACTTC.

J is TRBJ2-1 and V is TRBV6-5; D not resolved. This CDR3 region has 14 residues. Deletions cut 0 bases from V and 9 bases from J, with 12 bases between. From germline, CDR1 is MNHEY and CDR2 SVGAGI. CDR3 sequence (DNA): TGTGCCAGCAGTTACTCATCGGGCGATTTTGAGCAGTTCTTC. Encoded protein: CASSYSSGDFEQFF.

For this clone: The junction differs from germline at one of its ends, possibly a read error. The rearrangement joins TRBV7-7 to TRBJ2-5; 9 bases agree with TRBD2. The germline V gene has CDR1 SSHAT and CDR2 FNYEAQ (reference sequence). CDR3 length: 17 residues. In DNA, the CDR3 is TGTGCTAGCAGGAAGAGCGGGGCGGGAGGGCCGTTAGAGACCCAGTACTTC. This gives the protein CASRKSGAGGPLETQYF.

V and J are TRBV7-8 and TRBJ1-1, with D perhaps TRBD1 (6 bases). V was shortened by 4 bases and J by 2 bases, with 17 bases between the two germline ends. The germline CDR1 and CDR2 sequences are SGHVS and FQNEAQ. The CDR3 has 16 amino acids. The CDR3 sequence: CASSSTLAGHNTEAFF. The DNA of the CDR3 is TGTGCCAGCAGCTCGACCTTGGCGGGACACAACACTGAAGCTTTCTTT.

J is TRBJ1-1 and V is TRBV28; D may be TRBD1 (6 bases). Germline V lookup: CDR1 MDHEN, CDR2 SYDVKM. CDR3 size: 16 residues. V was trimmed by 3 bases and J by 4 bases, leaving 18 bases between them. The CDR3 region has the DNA TGTGCCAGCAGTTTCGTACAGGGTCGAAGCGGCACTGAAGCTTTCTTT. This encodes CASSFVQGRSGTEAFF. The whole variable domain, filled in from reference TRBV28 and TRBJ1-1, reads DVKVTQSSRYLVKRTGEKVFLECVQDMDHENMFWYRQDPGLGLRLIYFSYDVKMKEKGDIPEGYSVSREKKERFSLILESASTNQTSMYLCASSFVQGRSGTEAFFGQGTRLTVV.

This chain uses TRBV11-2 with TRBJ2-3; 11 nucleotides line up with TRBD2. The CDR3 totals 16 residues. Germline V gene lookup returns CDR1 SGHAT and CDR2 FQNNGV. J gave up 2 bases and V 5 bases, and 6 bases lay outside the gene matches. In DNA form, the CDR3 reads TGTGCCAGCAGCCAGGGACTAGCGGAACCCACAGATACGCAGTATTTT. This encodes CASSQGLAEPTDTQYF.

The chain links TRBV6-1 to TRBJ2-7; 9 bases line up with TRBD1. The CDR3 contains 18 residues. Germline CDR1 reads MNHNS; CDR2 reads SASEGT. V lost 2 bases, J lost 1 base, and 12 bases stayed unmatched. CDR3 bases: TGTGCCAGCAGTGAAAAGGAAGGGACAGGGTGGATTTCCTACGAGCAGTACTTC. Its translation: CASSEKEGTGWISYEQYF.

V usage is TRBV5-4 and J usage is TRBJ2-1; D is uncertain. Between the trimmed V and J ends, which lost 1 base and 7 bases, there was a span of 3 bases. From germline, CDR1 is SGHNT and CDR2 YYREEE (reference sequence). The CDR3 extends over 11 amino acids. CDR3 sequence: CASSLSNEQFF. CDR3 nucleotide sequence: TGTGCCAGCAGCTTGTCGAATGAGCAGTTCTTC.